This passage covers 14 T cell receptor beta chains from one sample sequenced in a study of Ad26.COV2.S vaccination and SARS-CoV-2 variants (dated by TCRdb to the early 2020s). The treatment or condition label on this specimen signifies: about 20 received Ad26.COV2.S at low or high dose, single or two shots; roughly five received placebo; per-sample allocation not given. For vaccine and placebo recipients, the sequenced repertoires came from samples collected on day 63 after the first injection. The library was produced with the immunoSEQ multiplex PCR assay. Entries here come from immuneACCESS through TCRdb and include only in-frame sequences with V and J called. Some clones fail to appear in such tables; in the studies checked, an unresolved V gene covers under half of the shortfall, and the cause of the remainder is unknown. This sample has about 430,000 clones in its table, and over 75% of those were observed once. The top ten hold about 12% of the sample.

The sequenced sample was peripheral blood, obtained in a trial of Ad26.COV2.S vaccine versus placebo. These receptors were collected from a person between 18 and 60 years old who received the Ad26.COV2.S COVID-19 vaccine or a placebo.

This clone was observed a handful of times. The CDR3 nucleotides are TGTGCCAGCAGTTTTGGGACTAGCCCGAATGAGCAGTTCTTC. Protein sequence: CASSFGTSPNEQFF. This sequence joins TRBV27 and TRBJ2-1; 9 nucleotides match TRBD2. The germline gives CDR1 MNHEY, CDR2 SMNVEV (reference sequence). J gave up 7 bases and V 3 bases, and 4 bases lay outside the gene matches. This CDR3 has 14 amino acids.

This clone was counted only a few times. This chain joins TRBV7-7 and TRBJ2-1; 9 bases match TRBD2. Germline CDR1 is SSHAT and CDR2 is FNYEAQ (reference sequence). Trimming took 5 bases from V and 8 from J; bases not matched to a gene: 10. This CDR3 comprises 15 residues. CDR3 amino acids: CASSPVAGAVYEQFF. The CDR3 nucleotides are TGTGCCAGCAGCCCCGTAGCGGGAGCTGTGTATGAGCAGTTCTTC. Complete variable domain (other parts from reference TRBV7-7 and TRBJ2-1): GAGVSQSPRYKVTKRGQDVTLRCDPISSHATLYWYQQALGQGPEFLTYFNYEAQPDKSGLPSDRFSAERPEGSISTLTIQRTEQRDSAMYRCASSPVAGAVYEQFFGPGTRLTVL.

This chain uses TRBV16 with TRBJ2-1; 15 nucleotides agree with TRBD2. CDR3 length equals 16 residues. Trimming took 4 bases from V and 6 from J; bases not matched to a gene: 4. Germline values: CDR1 KGHSY, CDR2 FQNENV. CDR3 sequence (DNA): TGTGCCAGCAGCCCAGGGACTAGCGGGAGGTTCAATGAGCAGTTCTTC. Translation: CASSPGTSGRFNEQFF.

The CDR3 nucleotides read TGCGCCAGCAGCCCGAGGGGGGACACAGATACGCAGTATTTT. It is translated as CASSPRGDTDTQYF. The V call is TRBV4-1, the J call TRBJ2-3; D assignment may be TRBD1 or TRBD2 (6 bases each). CDR3 length: 14 amino acids. Deletions cut 4 bases from V and 2 bases from J, with 10 bases between. Germline CDR1 reads MGHRA; CDR2 reads YSYEKL.

The rearrangement uses TRBV7-2 and TRBJ2-2; 10 bases line up with TRBD2. Germline V gives CDR1 SGHTA, CDR2 FQGNSA. This CDR3 spans 15 amino acids. Germline trimming cut 7 bases from V and 4 bases from J; bases unmatched to any gene: 6. The CDR3 sequence is CASTLAGVATGELFF. In DNA form, the CDR3 reads TGTGCCAGCACCCTAGCGGGAGTGGCCACCGGGGAGCTGTTTTTT.

The V and J genes are TRBV28 and TRBJ2-3; 7 positions agree with TRBD1. Germline-derived CDR1 and CDR2 are MDHEN and SYDVKM. V trimming: 4 bases; J trimming: 2 bases; junction bases outside the gene matches: 6. This CDR3 is 15 amino acids long. CDR3 loop: CASSYPGTATDTQYF. DNA for the CDR3: TGTGCCAGCAGTTACCCCGGGACAGCCACAGATACGCAGTATTTT.

The V gene is TRBV6-2 or TRBV6-3, the J gene TRBJ2-3, with D unresolved. Germline V gene sequence: CDR1 MNHEY, CDR2 SVGEGT. V shed 0 bases and J shed 5 bases, with 12 bases lying between them. There are 15 residues in the CDR3. Here the CDR3 DNA reads TGTGCCAGCAGTTACTCGAATCGACTGGTAGATACGCAGTATTTT. Amino acid sequence: CASSYSNRLVDTQYF.

The chain uses TRBV29-1 and TRBJ1-3, with D maybe TRBD1 (5 bases). Germline values: CDR1 SQVTM, CDR2 ANQGSEA. The CDR3 runs to 13 residues. Between the trimmed V and J ends, which lost 4 bases and 0 bases, there was a span of 7 bases. CDR3 sequence (DNA): TGCAGCGTTGGGAGGGGCTCTGGAAACACCATATATTTT. Encoded protein: CSVGRGSGNTIYF.

The chain is built from TRBV5-4 and TRBJ2-7; TRBD1 agrees at 7 bases. This CDR3 comprises 13 residues. V trimming: 9 bases; J trimming: 0 bases; junction bases outside the gene matches: 6. The germline gives CDR1 SGHNT, CDR2 YYREEE (reference sequence). CDR3 region: CATLGGRSYEQYF. As DNA, the CDR3 is TGTGCCACCCTAGGGGGCCGCTCCTACGAGCAGTACTTC. Supplemented by reference TRBV5-4 and TRBJ2-7, the full variable domain reads ETGVTQSPTHLIKTRGQQVTLRCSSQSGHNTVSWYQQALGQGPQFIFQYYREEENGRGNFPPRFSGLQFPNYSSELNVNALELDDSALYLCATLGGRSYEQYFGPGTRLTVT.

The J gene is TRBJ2-7, the V gene TRBV5-1, with 15 positions matching TRBD2. The germline CDR1 and CDR2 sequences are SGHRS and YFSETQ. CDR3 length: 18 residues. Trimming at V came to 3 bases and at J to 0 bases, leaving 7 bases not matched to a gene. The CDR3 is CASSSGLAGGRSSYEQYF. As DNA, the CDR3 is TGCGCCAGCAGCTCGGGACTAGCGGGAGGCCGGAGCTCCTACGAGCAGTACTTC. The variable domain in full, with the rest retrieved from reference TRBV5-1 and TRBJ2-7, is KAGVTQTPRYLIKTRGQQVTLSCSPISGHRSVSWYQQTPGQGLQFLFEYFSETQRNKGNFPGRFSGRQFSNSRSEMNVSTLELGDSALYLCASSSGLAGGRSSYEQYFGPGTRLTVT.

A few counts support this clone. The chain combines TRBV6-5 with TRBJ2-7, with D possibly matching TRBD1 (5 bases). Germline CDR1 is MNHEY and CDR2 is SVGAGI. The CDR3 has 13 amino acids. Trimming shortened V by 4 bases and J by 0 bases, and 7 bases separated the two germline ends. The CDR3 region has the DNA TGTGCCAGCAGTTCAGGGAACTCCTACGAGCAGTACTTC. This translates into CASSSGNSYEQYF.

The CDR3: CASSLAVTGTNTGELFF. Here the CDR3 DNA reads TGCGCCAGCAGCTTGGCGGTGACAGGGACGAACACCGGGGAGCTGTTTTTT. The rearrangement uses TRBV5-1 and TRBJ2-2; 7 nucleotides agree with TRBD1. J lost 0 bases, V lost 0 bases, and 5 bases had no gene match. CDR1 and CDR2 (germline): SGHRS, YFSETQ. CDR3 length: 17 residues.

The chain is built from TRBV3-1 (or the pseudogene TRBV3-2) and TRBJ2-7; D uncertain. CDR3 length: 14 residues. Germline values: CDR1 LGHDT, CDR2 YNNKEL (reference sequence). The V gene lost 4 bases and the J gene lost 3 bases, with 13 bases spanning the gap. CDR3 loop: CASSLRRTNYEQYF. Here the CDR3 DNA reads TGTGCCAGCAGCCTCAGACGGACGAACTACGAGCAGTACTTC.

V usage is TRBV2 and J usage is TRBJ1-1, with 7 bases matching TRBD1. Germline V gives CDR1 SNHLY, CDR2 FYNNEI. CDR3 size: 13 residues. The J segment lost 7 bases and the V segment lost 8 bases, leaving 10 bases of the junction unmatched. CDR3 DNA: TGTGCCAGCGGAAAGACAGGGTTGGGTGAAGCTTTCTTT. It yields the protein CASGKTGLGEAFF.